Shown below are 9 T cell receptor beta chains from a single sample sequenced in a study of blood T cell repertoires in COVID-19. This table comes from immunoSEQ multiplex PCR, and its TCRdb copy is limited to in-frame clones, with some not included. Altogether under 250,000 clones are present, 86% being singletons, with the ten largest covering about 1.6%. The sequenced sample was PBMCs or T cells enriched from blood (not recorded which). The source of these receptors is a man in his forties who had recovered from COVID-19.

The rearrangement uses TRBV28 and TRBJ2-7; D uncertain. CDR1 and CDR2 (germline): MDHEN, SYDVKM. Trimming removed 8 bases from V and 2 bases from J, with 10 bases in between. The CDR3 has 12 amino acids. The CDR3 bases are TGTGCCAGCGGCGGCACGACCTACGAGCAGTACTTC. Translation: CASGGTTYEQYF. The full variable domain, in which reference TRBV28 and TRBJ2-7 provide the parts outside the CDR3, is DVKVTQSSRYLVKRTGEKVFLECVQDMDHENMFWYRQDPGLGLRLIYFSYDVKMKEKGDIPEGYSVSREKKERFSLILESASTNQTSMYLCASGGTTYEQYFGPGTRLTVT.

This clone was recorded once. DNA of the CDR3: TGCGCCAGCAGTTATAGACTAGCGGGAGGGCCCGGGGAGCTGTTTTTT. It encodes CASSYRLAGGPGELFF. V usage is TRBV4-1 and J usage is TRBJ2-2; 14 bases are shared with TRBD2. J was trimmed by 6 bases and V by 6 bases; bases with no gene match: 6. The length of the CDR3 is 16 residues. Looked up from germline, CDR1 is MGHRA and CDR2 is YSYEKL.

The CDR3, as DNA: TGTGCCAGCAGTATGCCGTCCAGGGGAGCTAACTATGGCTACACCTTC. Its translation: CASSMPSRGANYGYTF. This rearrangement joins TRBV14 to TRBJ1-2; D may be TRBD1 (6 bases). This CDR3 contains 16 residues. Germline V gene sequence: CDR1 SGHDN, CDR2 FVKESK. V lost 6 bases, J lost 0 bases, and 17 bases lay in between.

This sequence joins TRBV4-3 and TRBJ2-5, with 9 nucleotides matching TRBD2. Losses at the gene ends were 4 bases for V and 5 bases for J; bases not matched to a gene: 8. Per germline, CDR1 LGHNA and CDR2 YSLEER. The CDR3 is made up of 15 amino acids. CDR3 sequence (DNA): TGCGCCAGCAGCCGCGTAGCGGGGGCCGGGGAGACCCAGTACTTC. Translation gives CASSRVAGAGETQYF.

This sequence joins TRBV3-1 (or the pseudogene TRBV3-2) and TRBJ1-3, with TRBD1 matching over 7 bases. CDR1 and CDR2 (germline): LGHDT, YNNKEL (reference sequence). V gave up 5 bases and J gave up 1 base; unmatched junction bases: 8. CDR3 length: 16 amino acids. The CDR3, as DNA: TGTGCCAGCAGCTTTCCGGGACAGTTTTCTGGAAACACCATATATTTT. Protein: CASSFPGQFSGNTIYF.

The gene calls are TRBV28 and TRBJ2-7; perhaps TRBD1 as D (6 bases). Looked up from germline, CDR1 is MDHEN and CDR2 is SYDVKM. The length of the CDR3 is 16 residues. With 5 bases removed from V and 2 bases from J, the gap between germline ends came to 19 bases. In DNA form, the CDR3 reads TGTGCCAGCAGTCTGATCCTCGGCAGGGGCACCTACGAGCAGTACTTC. Its translation is CASSLILGRGTYEQYF.

The V call is TRBV19, the J call TRBJ2-7; 10 nucleotides match TRBD2. This CDR3 contains 15 residues. Germline CDR1 is LNHDA and CDR2 is SQIVND (reference sequence). With V trimmed by 5 bases and J by 0 bases, 4 bases remained unmatched. The CDR3 nucleotides read TGTGCCAGTAGTCGGGGACTAGCGTTCTCCTACGAGCAGTACTTC. This codes for CASSRGLAFSYEQYF.

This chain connects TRBV28 to TRBJ1-6; 10 nucleotides align to TRBD1. After removal of 6 bases from V and 6 bases from J, the junction contained 17 bases not matched to a gene. The CDR3 is 19 amino acids. CDR1 is MDHEN and CDR2 is SYDVKM in the germline V gene. CDR3 in DNA: TGTGCCAGCAGATACCTCGGGACAGGGGTTCTTCGGCGTAATTCACCCCTCCACTTT. The encoded protein is CASRYLGTGVLRRNSPLHF.

The J gene is TRBJ2-2, the V gene TRBV4-3; D not resolved. V was clipped by 4 bases and J by 6 bases, with 12 bases between them. The germline V gene has CDR1 LGHNA and CDR2 YSLEER. The CDR3 is made up of 14 amino acids. The CDR3 loop reads CASSPTLLAGELFF. CDR3 nucleotide sequence: TGCGCCAGCAGCCCCACTCTTTTGGCCGGGGAGCTGTTTTTT.